The clone carrying this T cell receptor beta chain was counted a few times. Its antigen remains unidentified. The TCR alpha and TCR beta cDNA libraries, bearing sample barcodes and UMIs, were generated by 5'RACE using constant-segment primers. TCRdb used MiXCR to reprocess the 5' RACE reads, holding one entry per CDR3 protein. This table has under 650,000 distinct CDR3 sequences, about 20% appearing once. This record comes from a study of T-cell memory formation after mild COVID-19. Study background: For the most part, TCR clusters were specific to one donor. Study-wide results and limits: Clones contracting across day 15 to 85 had a balanced CD4/CD8 profile; later expanding clones leaned CD4+. Most CD4+ clones that shrank were in CM and EM, while CD8+ ones turned up in EMRA.

The V gene's germline CDR1 is SGDLS and CDR2 YYNGEE. V was pared by 0 bases and J by 3 bases, with 13 bases between. The CDR3 loop spans 15 amino acids. The chain recombines TRBV9 with TRBJ2-7; D uncertain. The sequencing input was PBMCs or a T cell subset sorted from them (not recorded which). The receptor was derived from an adult woman who had mild COVID-19 (a few samples of this study predate the infection). Cell type and time point are not known. CDR3 sequence: CASSVEGSAFYEQYF. The CDR3 DNA sequence: TGTGCCAGCAGCGTAGAAGGGTCAGCCTTCTACGAGCAGTACTTC.